This T cell receptor (beta chain) was sequenced in a study of radiotherapy plus CTLA-4 blockade in lung cancer (dated by TCRdb to 2017 to 2018). Concerning the study at large: Among enrolled patients, approximately 18% had an objective response and 30% to 40% reached disease control. The paper as a whole reports these results and caveats: TCR clones derived from tumors expanded in peripheral blood after treatment with radiotherapy and ipilimumab. The strongest predictors of response, as reported, were early dynamic changes in blood T cell clones along with a rise in serum interferon-beta after radiation.

The study tested focal radiation therapy combined with CTLA-4 blockade (ipilimumab) in patients with chemo-refractory metastatic non-small-cell lung cancer. Notes on this clone: The antigen it recognizes is unknown. No much larger clonotype is one base removed from it; base qualities were not supplied.

Based on the germline V gene, the CDR1 and CDR2 sequences are MNHEY and SVGAGI. The trim is 5 bases for V and 1 base for J, with a gap of 11 bases between the germline ends. The CDR3 contains 14 residues, cysteine and phenylalanine counted. This entry keeps only the CDR3 DNA: 42 bases, framed from base 1. Receptor amplification or capture employed the immunoSEQ multiplex PCR assay. In TCRdb, the immuneACCESS table is reduced to in-frame sequences with V and J assigned. These tables do not hold every clone; where another copy was compared, an unresolved V gene accounts for under half, and the others remain unexplained. The sample table holds about 120,000 clones, of which roughly 80% were seen once. Of the sample, approximately 5% falls within the top ten clones.

The chain employs TRBV6-5 and TRBJ1-1; confidence is insufficient to name the D gene. The source material was peripheral blood, sampled from a patient treated with radiotherapy plus ipilimumab. The receptor was isolated from a human donor with non-small cell lung cancer who had a partial response to radiotherapy plus ipilimumab. The CDR3 reads as follows: CASSQRGSNTEAFF. The bases read TGTGCCAGCAGTCAACGAGGTTCGAACACTGAAGCTTTCTTT.